Shown below are 6 T cell receptor beta chains from a single sample sequenced in a study of identical twins. MiXCR was run by TCRdb on the 5' RACE reads, yielding one entry per CDR3 protein. The table lists roughly 720,000 distinct CDR3 sequences, around a sixth of them singletons. Another study also made use of these data, one on T cells expressing NK-cell markers.

The sample taken for sequencing was PBMCs. All receptors come from a young woman in good health.

The V call is TRBV27, the J call TRBJ1-5, with unresolved D. The CDR3 loop spans 16 amino acids. V lost 10 bases to trimming and J lost 0 bases, with 19 bases between them. Germline V gene lookup returns CDR1 MNHEY and CDR2 SMNVEV (reference sequence). In DNA form, the CDR3 reads TGTGCCACCACCCCCCGAGCGGCTCATAGCAATCAGCCCCAGCATTTT. Translating gives CATTPRAAHSNQPQHF.

This clonotype was recorded only once. The chain employs TRBV7-9 and TRBJ2-4; D may match TRBD1 or TRBD2 (5 bases each). Germline loops: CDR1 SEHNR, CDR2 FQNEAQ (reference sequence). Trimming removed 5 bases at V and 10 bases at J, with 21 bases between. This CDR3 comprises 15 residues. For the CDR3, the DNA is TGTGCCAGCAGCCAATATCTCTCCGGGACGGATATTCAGTACTTC. The encoded protein is CASSQYLSGTDIQYF.

This clonotype has a handful of counts. The chain combines TRBV30 with TRBJ2-7; D is unresolved. Looked up from germline, CDR1 is GTSNPN and CDR2 is SVGIG (reference sequence). The CDR3 contains 11 residues. V lost 0 bases and J 6 bases, leaving 6 bases between the germline ends. This CDR3 reads CAWSVRSEQYF. In nucleotides, the CDR3 is TGTGCCTGGAGTGTAAGGAGCGAGCAGTACTTC. The entire variable domain, with the rest obtained from reference TRBV30 and TRBJ2-7, is as follows: SQTIHQWPATLVQPVGSPLSLECTVEGTSNPNLYWYRQAAGRGLQLLFYSVGIGQISSEVPQNLSASRPQDRQFILSSKKLLLSDSGFYLCAWSVRSEQYFGPGTRLTVT.

The chain is built from TRBV7-8 and TRBJ2-3, with a weak D call TRBD1 (6 bases). Between the trimmed V and J ends, which lost 3 bases and 0 bases, there was a span of 13 bases. The germline V gene has CDR1 SGHVS and CDR2 FQNEAQ. This CDR3 region has 16 residues. CDR3 in amino acids: CASSFGWTASTDTQYF. In DNA, the CDR3 is TGTGCCAGCAGCTTCGGCTGGACAGCAAGCACAGATACGCAGTATTTT.

The CDR3 coding sequence is TGCAGTGCTAGTACAGGGGGCTATTATTTTGAAGCTTTCTTT. Amino acid sequence: CSASTGGYYFEAFF. This chain links TRBV20-1 with TRBJ1-1, with 9 positions matching TRBD1. This CDR3 comprises 14 residues. V was pared by 3 bases and J by 7 bases, with 9 bases of the junction left unmatched. In germline, CDR1 is DFQATT, CDR2 SNEGSKA (reference sequence).

J is TRBJ1-2 and V is TRBV2; D is unclear. There are 13 residues in the CDR3. The ends were cut back, 2 bases at V and 4 bases at J, with 8 bases in the middle. Germline values: CDR1 SNHLY, CDR2 FYNNEI. The CDR3 DNA reads TGTGCCAGCAGTGAAAAACCCCCCTATGGCTACACCTTC. It codes for CASSEKPPYGYTF.